This entry lists 6 T cell receptor beta chains sequenced from one sample in a study of cytomegalovirus exposure and HLA in healthy donors. The PCR employed 60 Vbeta primers together with 13 Jbeta primers. This table comes from immunoSEQ multiplex PCR, and its TCRdb copy is limited to in-frame clones, with some not included. This sample yields more than 150,000 clones, of which just under 80% are seen a single time; 2.5% to 3.5% belongs to the top ten. Source material: PBMCs. These receptor sequences come from a woman in her 50s in good health and CMV-seropositive.

The rearrangement links TRBV6-5 to TRBJ2-7; 8 bases align to TRBD2. The CDR3 covers 14 residues. The germline CDR1 and CDR2 sequences are MNHEY and SVGAGI. The V gene end was trimmed by 6 bases and the J gene end by 0 bases; junction bases not matched to a gene: 4. CDR3 coding DNA: TGTGCCAGCAGCGCGGGGGGCCGCTCCTACGAGCAGTACTTC. As protein: CASSAGGRSYEQYF.

This clone has just one count. The V call is TRBV19, the J call TRBJ2-6; D gene uncertain. The V and J ends lost 4 bases and 0 bases respectively, with 22 bases between them. CDR3 length: 20 amino acids. From germline, CDR1 is LNHDA and CDR2 SQIVND (reference sequence). The DNA of the CDR3 is TGTGCCAGTAGTACCCGCCCCCCTGCGGTTACTCCCTCTGGGGCCAACGTCCTGACTTTC. Its protein product is CASSTRPPAVTPSGANVLTF.

As concerns this clone: The same CDR3 also results from other DNA sequences found in this sample. The V and J genes are TRBV9 and TRBJ2-1; D gene unclear. From germline, CDR1 is SGDLS and CDR2 YYNGEE. V was shortened by 0 bases and J by 0 bases, with 10 bases between the two germline ends. This CDR3 comprises 16 residues. The CDR3 DNA sequence: TGTGCCAGCAGCGTAGATCCAGGTAGCTCCTACAATGAGCAGTTCTTC. The encoded protein is CASSVDPGSSYNEQFF. Complete variable domain (other parts from reference TRBV9 and TRBJ2-1): DSGVTQTPKHLITATGQRVTLRCSPRSGDLSVYWYQQSLDQGLQFLIQYYNGEERAKGNILERFSAQQFPDLHSELNLSSLELGDSALYFCASSVDPGSSYNEQFFGPGTRLTVL.

The J gene is TRBJ1-5, the V gene TRBV30; 7 bases are a match to TRBD1. V lost 1 base and J lost 2; bases outside the gene matches: 2. Germline CDR1 is GTSNPN and CDR2 is SVGIG (reference sequence). This CDR3 has 14 amino acids. The CDR3 nucleotides are TGTGCCTGGAGTGGGCAGGGGGGCAATCAGCCCCAGCATTTT. It yields the protein CAWSGQGGNQPQHF.

The V and J genes are TRBV27 and TRBJ1-6, with D possibly TRBD1 on 5 matching bases. The ends were cut back, 1 base at V and 7 bases at J, with 14 bases in the middle. CDR1 and CDR2 from the germline V gene are MNHEY and SMNVEV (reference sequence). CDR3 length: 16 residues. In nucleotides, the CDR3 is TGTGCCAGCAGTTTATACGGCAGGGAAGGGAATTCACCCCTCCACTTT. Translated, it gives CASSLYGREGNSPLHF.

About this clone: Other DNA sequences within the sample encode an identical CDR3. The CDR3 coding sequence is TGTGCCAGCAGTTACTCGCAGTATAGCAATCAGCCCCAGCATTTT. Translation: CASSYSQYSNQPQHF. This sequence joins TRBV6-5 and TRBJ1-5; D gene unclear. CDR1 and CDR2 (germline): MNHEY, SVGAGI. The CDR3 totals 15 residues. V lost 0 bases to trimming and J lost 0 bases, with 6 bases between them.